This paragraph covers one TCR beta chain sequence. Its matching antigen is unknown. The data were taken from a study of cytomegalovirus exposure and HLA in healthy donors. Study information: The roughly 670 first-cohort repertoires shared a platform with the 120 or so validation repertoires, as reported in a later analysis. Study observations and caveats: Investigators reported more than 150 TCR beta chains as tied to cytomegalovirus. Using the classifier, cytomegalovirus status was reportedly diagnosed with high specificity and sensitivity.

Trimming left V 2 bases short and J 7 bases short, with 12 bases between. This CDR3 region has 13 residues. Germline CDR1 reads SGDLS; CDR2 reads YYNGEE. The method was immunoSEQ multiplex PCR; TCRdb's version includes in-frame clones alone and lacks a portion of them. Here the sample spans about 120,000 clones, 89% being singletons. The material sequenced was PBMCs. This TCR came from a woman aged 18-29 years in good health and CMV-seronegative. This rearrangement joins TRBV9 to TRBJ2-5, with D maybe TRBD2 (6 bases). DNA of the CDR3: TGTGCCAGCAGCGTCGGGGACGGGAGGACCCAGTACTTC. Protein: CASSVGDGRTQYF.